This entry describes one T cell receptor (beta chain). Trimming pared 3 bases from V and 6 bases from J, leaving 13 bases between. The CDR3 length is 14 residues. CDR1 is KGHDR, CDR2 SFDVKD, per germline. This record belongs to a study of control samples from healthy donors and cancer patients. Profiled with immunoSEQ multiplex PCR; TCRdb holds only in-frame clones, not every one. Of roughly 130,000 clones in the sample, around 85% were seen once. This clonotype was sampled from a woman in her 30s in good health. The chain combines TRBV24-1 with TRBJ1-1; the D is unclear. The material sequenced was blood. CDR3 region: CATSDGWNGAEAFF. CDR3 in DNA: TGTGCCACCAGTGATGGGTGGAACGGCGCTGAAGCTTTCTTT.